This is a list of T cell receptor beta chains from one sample in a study of T-cell memory formation after mild COVID-19. Using its own MiXCR run on the 5' RACE reads, TCRdb lists one record per CDR3 protein. The table shows 300,000 to 400,000 distinct CDR3 sequences, with 28% occurring only once. The material sequenced was PBMCs or a T cell subset sorted from them (not recorded which). The receptors were gathered from an adult woman who had mild COVID-19 (a few samples of this study predate the infection). Cell type and time point are not known. Both conserved end residues are part of each CDR3. A D gene is named only where the DNA matches it firmly. Size is stated for part of the rows, as once, few or many counts, or as a class when the clone is expanded.

J gene: TRBJ1-6
clone size: NA
V gene: TRBV4-2
D gene: NA
CDR3 DNA: TGTGCCAGCAGCGCCTCTGTGACCGAGGATTCACCCCTCCACTTT
CDR3 protein: CASSASVTEDSPLHF

J gene: TRBJ1-3
clone size: once
V gene: TRBV7-3
D gene: NA
CDR3 DNA: TGTGCCAGCAGCGATCCGAAATCTGGAAACACCATATATTTT
CDR3 protein: CASSDPKSGNTIYF

J gene: TRBJ2-2
clone size: NA
V gene: TRBV7-8
D gene: NA
CDR3 DNA: TGTGCCAGCAGCCTGGGGGGGCCAACCTACACCGGGGAGCTGTTTTTT
CDR3 protein: CASSLGGPTYTGELFF

J gene: TRBJ1-2
clone size: few
V gene: TRBV27
D gene: NA
CDR3 DNA: TGTGCCAGTACATTAGACCCCGCCCTTGGCTACACCTTC
CDR3 protein: CASTLDPALGYTF

J gene: TRBJ2-5
clone size: NA
V gene: TRBV9
D gene: NA
CDR3 DNA: TGTGCCAGCAGCGTAGGTGGCAGCTCCGGGACCCAGTACTTC
CDR3 protein: CASSVGGSSGTQYF

J gene: TRBJ2-7
clone size: many
V gene: TRBV5-1
D gene: TRBD1
CDR3 DNA: TGCGCCAGCAGCGGCGGGACAGGGAGCTACGAGCAGTACTTC
CDR3 protein: CASSGGTGSYEQYF

J gene: TRBJ1-2
clone size: NA
V gene: TRBV20-1
D gene: NA
CDR3 DNA: TGCAGTGCTAGTCTGACAGAAGGATATGGCTACACCTTC
CDR3 protein: CSASLTEGYGYTF

J gene: TRBJ2-2
clone size: NA
V gene: TRBV2
D gene: NA
CDR3 DNA: TGTGCCAGCAGTTTCGACCAGACGAACACCGGGGAGCTGTTTTTT
CDR3 protein: CASSFDQTNTGELFF

J gene: TRBJ2-3
clone size: once
V gene: TRBV2
D gene: TRBD1
CDR3 DNA: TGTGCCAGCAGTGAAAGGGGGCCGATCACCACAGATACGCAGTATTTT
CDR3 protein: CASSERGPITTDTQYF

J gene: TRBJ2-1
clone size: few
V gene: TRBV20-1
D gene: NA
CDR3 DNA: TGCAGTGCTAGTAGGGGCTACAATGAGCAGTTCTTC
CDR3 protein: CSASRGYNEQFF

J gene: TRBJ2-5
clone size: few
V gene: TRBV7-8
D gene: NA
CDR3 DNA: TGTGCCAGCAGCTTAGATGGTTGGACAGAAGAGACCCAGTACTTC
CDR3 protein: CASSLDGWTEETQYF

J gene: TRBJ2-1
clone size: few
V gene: TRBV7-9
D gene: NA
CDR3 DNA: TGTGCCAGCAGCACCCGGGGGGCGGACAATGAGCAGTTCTTC
CDR3 protein: CASSTRGADNEQFF

J gene: TRBJ2-1
clone size: few
V gene: TRBV7-2
D gene: NA
CDR3 DNA: TGTGCCAGCAGCTTCGGTGGGGCAGGCTACAATGAGCAGTTCTTC
CDR3 protein: CASSFGGAGYNEQFF

J gene: TRBJ2-7
clone size: NA
V gene: TRBV20-1
D gene: TRBD1
CDR3 DNA: TGCAGTGCTAGAGATCAGGGGGCGGGTTACGAGCAGTACTTC
CDR3 protein: CSARDQGAGYEQYF

J gene: TRBJ1-4
clone size: NA
V gene: TRBV11-2
D gene: NA
CDR3 DNA: TGTGCCAGCAGCTTCTGGGGGGGAGGTGATGAAAAACTGTTTTTT
CDR3 protein: CASSFWGGGDEKLFF

J gene: TRBJ2-3
clone size: few
V gene: TRBV5-1
D gene: NA
CDR3 DNA: TGCGCCAGCAGCTTGGCGGAGGTACACGGGAGACAGAAGTCTAGCACAGATACGCAGTATTTT
CDR3 protein: CASSLAEVHGRQKSSTDTQYF

J gene: TRBJ2-1
clone size: NA
V gene: TRBV3-1
D gene: TRBD2
CDR3 DNA: TGTGCCAGCAGCTGGCAAGCGGGAGGATGGGATGATGAGCAGTTCTTC
CDR3 protein: CASSWQAGGWDDEQFF

J gene: TRBJ2-5
clone size: NA
V gene: TRBV20-1
D gene: TRBD1
CDR3 DNA: TGCAGTGCTAGAGACGGGACAGACCAAGAGACCCAGTACTTC
CDR3 protein: CSARDGTDQETQYF

J gene: TRBJ2-5
clone size: NA
V gene: TRBV12-3/TRBV12-4
D gene: TRBD1
CDR3 DNA: TGTGCCAGCAGTTGGAATCCCGGGACAGGGTTAGGGGCAGAGACCCAGTACTTC
CDR3 protein: CASSWNPGTGLGAETQYF

J gene: TRBJ2-3
clone size: NA
V gene: TRBV27
D gene: TRBD2
CDR3 DNA: TGTGCCAGCCGGGCGGGAGGCACAGATACGCAGTATTTT
CDR3 protein: CASRAGGTDTQYF

J gene: TRBJ1-1
clone size: NA
V gene: TRBV11-1
D gene: NA
CDR3 DNA: TGTGCCAGCGGGGGACTCAACACTGAAGCTTTCTTT
CDR3 protein: CASGGLNTEAFF

J gene: TRBJ2-5
clone size: few
V gene: TRBV5-1
D gene: NA
CDR3 DNA: TGCGCCAGCAGCCCCACCGAGGGATGGGGAGAGACCCAGTACTTC
CDR3 protein: CASSPTEGWGETQYF

J gene: TRBJ1-1
clone size: few
V gene: TRBV6-5
D gene: NA
CDR3 DNA: TGTGCCAGCAGTTACTCGACCCGGGGCACTGAAGCTTTCTTT
CDR3 protein: CASSYSTRGTEAFF

J gene: TRBJ2-4
clone size: few
V gene: TRBV18
D gene: NA
CDR3 DNA: TGTGCCAGCTCACCGGACCGCCAGGGGCAAAGGGGGTACTTC
CDR3 protein: CASSPDRQGQRGYF

J gene: TRBJ2-1
clone size: few
V gene: TRBV29-1
D gene: NA
CDR3 DNA: TGCAGCGTTGTTTTGTACAATGAGCAGTTCTTC
CDR3 protein: CSVVLYNEQFF

J gene: TRBJ1-1
clone size: NA
V gene: TRBV19
D gene: TRBD1
CDR3 DNA: TGTGCCAGTAGTATGGACCGGGACAGTGAAGCTTTCTTT
CDR3 protein: CASSMDRDSEAFF

J gene: TRBJ2-1
clone size: NA
V gene: TRBV20-1
D gene: NA
CDR3 DNA: TGCAGTGTCCTACCAGGTGGGTCGGCCGGCTCCTACAATGAGCAGTTCTTC
CDR3 protein: CSVLPGGSAGSYNEQFF

J gene: TRBJ2-1
clone size: few
V gene: TRBV11-1
D gene: TRBD2
CDR3 DNA: TGTGCCAGCAGCTTTACTAGCGGGGCCATCGGGGAGCAGTTCTTC
CDR3 protein: CASSFTSGAIGEQFF

J gene: TRBJ1-2
clone size: NA
V gene: TRBV12-3/TRBV12-4
D gene: TRBD1
CDR3 DNA: TGTGCCAGCAGTTTAACTTTTGGGACAGCCTTCTATGGCTACACCTTC
CDR3 protein: CASSLTFGTAFYGYTF

J gene: TRBJ1-5
clone size: NA
V gene: TRBV7-9
D gene: NA
CDR3 DNA: TGTGCCAGCAGCTTAGACGCGCGTAATCAGCCCCAGCATTTT
CDR3 protein: CASSLDARNQPQHF

J gene: TRBJ1-1
clone size: once
V gene: TRBV15
D gene: NA
CDR3 DNA: TGTGCCACCAGGGGGAAGCCGGGACAAACAAACACTGAAGCTTTCTTT
CDR3 protein: CATRGKPGQTNTEAFF

J gene: TRBJ1-4
clone size: few
V gene: TRBV20-1
D gene: NA
CDR3 DNA: TGCAGTGACCGGGGGAGGTCGACTAATGAAAAACTGTTTTTT
CDR3 protein: CSDRGRSTNEKLFF

J gene: TRBJ2-7
clone size: NA
V gene: TRBV7-2
D gene: TRBD2
CDR3 DNA: TGTGCCAGCAGCTCAGGTAGGGCTAGCGGCCTATACGAGCAGTACTTC
CDR3 protein: CASSSGRASGLYEQYF

J gene: TRBJ1-3
clone size: NA
V gene: TRBV12-3/TRBV12-4
D gene: NA
CDR3 DNA: TGTGCCAGCAGCCCCACAGGATCTGGAAACACCATATATTTT
CDR3 protein: CASSPTGSGNTIYF